The source of this T cell receptor (beta chain) is a study of CD8+CD57+ T cells in acquired aplastic anemia. Overall study context: Healthy donors yielded some 9.9 million CD4+ cell reads on average. Study findings and constraints: Patient and control CD8+ Simpson's diversity was not significantly different. Overlapping CD8+ CDR3 repertoires of patients and controls contained twenty-nine shared sequences.

Germline CDR1 reads SGHAT; CDR2 reads FQDESV (reference sequence). V lost 3 bases and J lost 0, with 13 bases in between. This CDR3 has 16 residues. Genomic DNA, serving as template, underwent TCR beta VDJ and CDR3 profiling. TCRdb itself ran the reads through MiXCR, one entry per CDR3 protein. The sample lists under 150,000 distinct CDR3 sequences, roughly two fifths occurring once. Concerning this clonotype: Antigen specificity is unknown.

This chain connects TRBV11-1 to TRBJ2-3; perhaps TRBD2 as D (6 bases). The TCR comes from a human donor in good health, serving as a control. Sample: sorted CD4+, CD8+, or CD8+CD57+ T cells (not recorded which) from PBMCs. The CDR3 DNA reads as TGTGCCAGCAGCTTGGAGGGACTCCCTAGCACAGATACGCAGTATTTT. Protein: CASSLEGLPSTDTQYF.